This T cell receptor (beta chain) came from a study of T cells in Graves' hyperthyroidism and ophthalmopathy. Amplification yielded TCR beta CDR3 regions, with RNA transcripts as the source. The HTBI primer set was used in a first-round RT-PCR of the TCR CDR3. TCRdb re-called the multiplex PCR reads through MiXCR, storing one row per CDR3 protein. The sample lists around 380,000 distinct CDR3 sequences, around an eighth occurring once. V gave up 10 bases and J gave up 0 bases, with 15 bases separating them. Germline V gives CDR1 LNHDA, CDR2 SQIVND (reference sequence). CDR3 length equals 14 residues. The origin of this receptor is a young man with Graves' hyperthyroidism that later progressed to Graves' ophthalmopathy. Sequencing input: blood. This chain connects TRBV19 to TRBJ1-1; possible D gene TRBD1, 6 bases. CDR3 DNA sequence: TGTGCCACCCGGATAGGGGGTCTGAACACTGAAGCTTTCTTT. Translated: CATRIGGLNTEAFF.